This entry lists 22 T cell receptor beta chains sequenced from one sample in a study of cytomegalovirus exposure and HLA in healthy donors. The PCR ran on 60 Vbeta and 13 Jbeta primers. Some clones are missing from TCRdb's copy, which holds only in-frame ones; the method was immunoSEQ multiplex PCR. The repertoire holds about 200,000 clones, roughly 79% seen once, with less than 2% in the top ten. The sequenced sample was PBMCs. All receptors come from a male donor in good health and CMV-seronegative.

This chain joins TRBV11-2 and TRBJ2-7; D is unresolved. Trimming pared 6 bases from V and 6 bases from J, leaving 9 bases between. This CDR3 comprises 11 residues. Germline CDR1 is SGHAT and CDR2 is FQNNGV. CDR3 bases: TGTGCCAGCAGTTCGGCGGTCGAGCAGTACTTC. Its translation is CASSSAVEQYF.

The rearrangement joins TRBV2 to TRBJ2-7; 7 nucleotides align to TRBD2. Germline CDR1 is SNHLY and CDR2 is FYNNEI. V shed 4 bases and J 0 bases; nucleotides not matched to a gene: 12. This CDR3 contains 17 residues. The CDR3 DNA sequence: TGTGCCAGCAGTGCCCCGAGCGGGGCGGTCGACTCCTACGAGCAGTACTTC. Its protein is CASSAPSGAVDSYEQYF.

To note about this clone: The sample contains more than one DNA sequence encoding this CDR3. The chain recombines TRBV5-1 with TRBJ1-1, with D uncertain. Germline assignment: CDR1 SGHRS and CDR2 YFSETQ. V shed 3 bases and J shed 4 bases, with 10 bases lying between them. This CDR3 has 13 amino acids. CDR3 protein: CASSSQGSTEAFF. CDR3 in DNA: TGCGCCAGCAGCTCCCAAGGGAGCACTGAAGCTTTCTTT.

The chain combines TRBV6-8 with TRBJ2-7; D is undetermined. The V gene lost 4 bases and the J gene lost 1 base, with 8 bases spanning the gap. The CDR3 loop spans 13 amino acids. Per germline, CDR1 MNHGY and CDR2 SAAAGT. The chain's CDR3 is CASSSGRSYEQYF. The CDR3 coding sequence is TGTGCCAGCAGTTCTGGGCGATCCTACGAGCAGTACTTC.

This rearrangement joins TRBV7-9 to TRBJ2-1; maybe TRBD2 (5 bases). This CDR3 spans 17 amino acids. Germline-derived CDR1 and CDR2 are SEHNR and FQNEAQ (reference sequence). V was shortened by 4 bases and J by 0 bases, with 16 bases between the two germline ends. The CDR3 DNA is TGTGCCAGCAGCTCCATTTGGCTAGGGAGCTCCTACAATGAGCAGTTCTTC. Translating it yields CASSSIWLGSSYNEQFF. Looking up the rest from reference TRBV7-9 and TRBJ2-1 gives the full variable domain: DTGVSQNPRHKITKRGQNVTFRCDPISEHNRLYWYRQTLGQGPEFLTYFQNEAQLEKSRLLSDRFSAERPKGSFSTLEIQRTEQGDSAMYLCASSSIWLGSSYNEQFFGPGTRLTVL.

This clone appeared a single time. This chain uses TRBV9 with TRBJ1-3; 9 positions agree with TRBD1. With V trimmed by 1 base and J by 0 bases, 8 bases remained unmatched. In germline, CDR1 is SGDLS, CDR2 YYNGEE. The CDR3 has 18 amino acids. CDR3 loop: CASSVTPPGQGSGNTIYF. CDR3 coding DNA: TGTGCCAGCAGCGTAACACCCCCGGGACAGGGCTCTGGAAACACCATATATTTT.

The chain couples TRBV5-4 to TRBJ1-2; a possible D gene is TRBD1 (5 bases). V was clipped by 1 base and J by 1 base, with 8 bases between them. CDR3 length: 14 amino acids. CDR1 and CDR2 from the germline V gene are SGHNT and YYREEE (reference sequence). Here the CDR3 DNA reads TGTGCCAGCAGCTTGTTACAGGTTAACTATGGCTACACCTTC. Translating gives CASSLLQVNYGYTF.

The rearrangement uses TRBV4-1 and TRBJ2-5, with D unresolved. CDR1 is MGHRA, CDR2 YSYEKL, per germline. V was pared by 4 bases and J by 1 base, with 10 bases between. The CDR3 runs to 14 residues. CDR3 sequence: CASSLFLAQETQYF. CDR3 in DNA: TGCGCCAGCAGCCTTTTTTTGGCCCAAGAGACCCAGTACTTC.

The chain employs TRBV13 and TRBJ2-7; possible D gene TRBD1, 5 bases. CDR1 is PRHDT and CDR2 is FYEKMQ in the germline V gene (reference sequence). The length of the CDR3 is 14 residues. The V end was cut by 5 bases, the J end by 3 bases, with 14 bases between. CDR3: CASSMGRGGYEQYF. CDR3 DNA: TGTGCCAGCAGCATGGGAAGGGGCGGCTACGAGCAGTACTTC.

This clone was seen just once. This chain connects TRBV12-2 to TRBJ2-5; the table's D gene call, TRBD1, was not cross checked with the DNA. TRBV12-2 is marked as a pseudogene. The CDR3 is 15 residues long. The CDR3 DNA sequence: TGTGCAAGTCGAACCGACAGGGGCTACGGGGAGACCCAGTACTTC. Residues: CASRTDRGYGETQYF.

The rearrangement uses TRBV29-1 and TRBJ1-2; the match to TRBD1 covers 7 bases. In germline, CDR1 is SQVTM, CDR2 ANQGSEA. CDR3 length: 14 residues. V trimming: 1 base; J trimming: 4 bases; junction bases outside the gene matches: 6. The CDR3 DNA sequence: TGCAGCGTTGAAGTGGGGCAGGGGGGCTATGGCTACACCTTC. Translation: CSVEVGQGGYGYTF.

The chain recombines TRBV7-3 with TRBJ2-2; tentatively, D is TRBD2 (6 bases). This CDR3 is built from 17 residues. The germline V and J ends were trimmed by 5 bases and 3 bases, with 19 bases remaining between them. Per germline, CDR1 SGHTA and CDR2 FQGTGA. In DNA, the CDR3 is TGTGCCAGCAGCGTAGGGGCGATCGCGGGGTACACCGGGGAGCTGTTTTTT. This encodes CASSVGAIAGYTGELFF. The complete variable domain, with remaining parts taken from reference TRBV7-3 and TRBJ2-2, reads GAGVSQTPSNKVTEKGKYVELRCDPISGHTALYWYRQSLGQGPEFLIYFQGTGAADDSGLPNDRFFAVRPEGSVSTLKIQRTERGDSAVYLCASSVGAIAGYTGELFFGEGSRLTVL.

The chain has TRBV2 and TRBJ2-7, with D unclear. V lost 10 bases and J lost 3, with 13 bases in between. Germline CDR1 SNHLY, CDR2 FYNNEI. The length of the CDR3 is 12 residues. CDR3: CATSLQSYEQYF. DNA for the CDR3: TGTGCCACCTCCTTACAGAGCTACGAGCAGTACTTC.

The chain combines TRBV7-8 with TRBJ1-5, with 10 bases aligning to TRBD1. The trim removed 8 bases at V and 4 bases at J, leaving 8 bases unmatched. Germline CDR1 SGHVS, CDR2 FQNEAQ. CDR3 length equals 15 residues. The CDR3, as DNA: TGTGCCAGCCGGGCCGACAGGGGGCGAAATCAGCCCCAGCATTTT. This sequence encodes CASRADRGRNQPQHF.

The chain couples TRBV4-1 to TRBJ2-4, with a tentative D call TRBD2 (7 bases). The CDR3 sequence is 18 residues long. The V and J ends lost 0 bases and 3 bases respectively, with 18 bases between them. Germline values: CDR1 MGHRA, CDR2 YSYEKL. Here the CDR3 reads CASSQDNPGGGGKNIQYF. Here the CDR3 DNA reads TGCGCCAGCAGCCAAGATAACCCCGGGGGAGGGGGCAAAAACATTCAGTACTTC.

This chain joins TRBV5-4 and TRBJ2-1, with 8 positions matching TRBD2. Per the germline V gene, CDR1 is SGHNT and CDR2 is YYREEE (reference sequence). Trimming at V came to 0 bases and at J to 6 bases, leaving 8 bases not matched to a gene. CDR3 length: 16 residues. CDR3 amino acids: CASSLGGASGSNEQFF. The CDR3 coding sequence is TGTGCCAGCAGCTTGGGAGGGGCTAGCGGGTCCAATGAGCAGTTCTTC.

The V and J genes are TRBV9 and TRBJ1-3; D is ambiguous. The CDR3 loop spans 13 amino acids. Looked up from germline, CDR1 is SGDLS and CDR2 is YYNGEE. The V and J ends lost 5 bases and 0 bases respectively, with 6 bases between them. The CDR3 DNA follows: TGTGCCAGCAGTCCAGGCTCTGGAAACACCATATATTTT. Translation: CASSPGSGNTIYF.

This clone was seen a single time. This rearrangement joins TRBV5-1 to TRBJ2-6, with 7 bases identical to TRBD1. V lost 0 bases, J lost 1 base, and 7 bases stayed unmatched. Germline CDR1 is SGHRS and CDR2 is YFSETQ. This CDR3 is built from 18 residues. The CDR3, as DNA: TGCGCCAGCAGCTTGGTCCGACAGGGTGAGTCTGGGGCCAACGTCCTGACTTTC. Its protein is CASSLVRQGESGANVLTF.

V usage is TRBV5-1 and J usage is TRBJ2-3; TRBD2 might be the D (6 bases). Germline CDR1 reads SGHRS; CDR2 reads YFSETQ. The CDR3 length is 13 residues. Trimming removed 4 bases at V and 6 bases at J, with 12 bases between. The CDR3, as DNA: TGCGCCAGCAGCCCGGGGGACTCGGATACGCAGTATTTT. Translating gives CASSPGDSDTQYF.

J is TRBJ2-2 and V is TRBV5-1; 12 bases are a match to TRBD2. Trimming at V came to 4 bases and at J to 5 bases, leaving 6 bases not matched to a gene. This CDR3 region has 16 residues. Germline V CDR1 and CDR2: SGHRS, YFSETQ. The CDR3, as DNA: TGCGCCAGCAGCCGCGAGACTAGCGGGAGTACCGGGGAGCTGTTTTTT. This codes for CASSRETSGSTGELFF.

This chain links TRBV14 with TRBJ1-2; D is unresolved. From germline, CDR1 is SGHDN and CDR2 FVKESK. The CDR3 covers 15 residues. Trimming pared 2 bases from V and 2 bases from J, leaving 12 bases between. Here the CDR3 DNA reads TGTGCCAGCAGCCAACGAACCTATGAGAACTATGGCTACACCTTC. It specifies CASSQRTYENYGYTF.

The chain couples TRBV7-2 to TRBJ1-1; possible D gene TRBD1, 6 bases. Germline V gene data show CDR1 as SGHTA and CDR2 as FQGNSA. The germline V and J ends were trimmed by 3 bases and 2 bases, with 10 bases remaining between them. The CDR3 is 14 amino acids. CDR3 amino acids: CASSFGTINTEAFF. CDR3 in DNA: TGTGCCAGCAGCTTCGGGACAATCAACACTGAAGCTTTCTTT.